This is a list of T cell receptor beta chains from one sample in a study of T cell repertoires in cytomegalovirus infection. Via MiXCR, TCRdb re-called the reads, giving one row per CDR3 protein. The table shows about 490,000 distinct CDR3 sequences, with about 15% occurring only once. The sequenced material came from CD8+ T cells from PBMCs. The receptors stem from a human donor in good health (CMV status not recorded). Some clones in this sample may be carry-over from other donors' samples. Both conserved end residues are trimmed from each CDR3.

CDR3aa: ASSLSAGDNTGELF
v_gene: TRBV27
j_gene: TRBJ2-2

CDR3aa: ASRGGPWGNTGELF
v_gene: TRBV6-2/TRBV6-3
j_gene: TRBJ2-2

CDR3aa: ASTGEAGGPSTDTQY
v_gene: TRBV27
j_gene: TRBJ2-3

CDR3aa: ASSAQGGVWLAGVNEQF
v_gene: TRBV9
j_gene: TRBJ2-1

CDR3aa: ASSADPGTNNEQF
v_gene: TRBV9
j_gene: TRBJ2-1

CDR3aa: SARGSLRDNSPLH
v_gene: TRBV20-1
j_gene: TRBJ1-6

CDR3aa: ASSAYPRGGGGYT
v_gene: TRBV11-2
j_gene: TRBJ1-2

CDR3aa: ASSFTRGGVDEQY
v_gene: TRBV28
j_gene: TRBJ2-7

CDR3aa: AISFSGSVEQF
v_gene: TRBV10-3
j_gene: TRBJ2-1

CDR3aa: ASSLQENYGYT
v_gene: TRBV14
j_gene: TRBJ1-2

CDR3aa: ASSLDREGGTGELF
v_gene: TRBV25-1
j_gene: TRBJ2-2

CDR3aa: ASSYPGGPDYNEQF
v_gene: TRBV6-6
j_gene: TRBJ2-1

CDR3aa: ASSRTEETQY
v_gene: TRBV7-9
j_gene: TRBJ2-5

CDR3aa: ASSPTPSGTLAPYEQF
v_gene: TRBV28
j_gene: TRBJ2-1

CDR3aa: ASSSRPPEAF
v_gene: TRBV7-9
j_gene: TRBJ1-1

CDR3aa: ASSIPAGEGDQETQY
v_gene: TRBV9
j_gene: TRBJ2-5

CDR3aa: ATSRDGRGSDGYT
v_gene: TRBV15
j_gene: TRBJ1-2

CDR3aa: ATGDRDNQPQH
v_gene: TRBV15
j_gene: TRBJ1-5

CDR3aa: ASGSPPVTEAF
v_gene: TRBV12-5
j_gene: TRBJ1-1

CDR3aa: ASSTLGSGVLSGGTQY
v_gene: TRBV7-2
j_gene: TRBJ2-5

CDR3aa: ASSLVVGSRIRSYEQY
v_gene: TRBV11-2
j_gene: TRBJ2-7

CDR3aa: SAFPRGSSYNEQF
v_gene: TRBV20-1
j_gene: TRBJ2-1

CDR3aa: ATSALTGAGANVLT
v_gene: TRBV24-1
j_gene: TRBJ2-6

CDR3aa: ASSLSLAGGDEQF
v_gene: TRBV12-3/TRBV12-4
j_gene: TRBJ2-1

CDR3aa: SVEDLTRGNTEAF
v_gene: TRBV29-1
j_gene: TRBJ1-1

CDR3aa: SALDSYEQY
v_gene: TRBV29-1
j_gene: TRBJ2-7

CDR3aa: ASSYPLGNTEAF
v_gene: TRBV7-8
j_gene: TRBJ1-1

CDR3aa: VSSLNGGPVNEKLF
v_gene: TRBV7-2
j_gene: TRBJ1-4

CDR3aa: ASSQDPGGIGSNQPQH
v_gene: TRBV4-1
j_gene: TRBJ1-5

CDR3aa: ATSHWVTDTQY
v_gene: TRBV15
j_gene: TRBJ2-3

CDR3aa: ASSYSRGRSVNTEAF
v_gene: TRBV6-5
j_gene: TRBJ1-1

CDR3aa: ASGDYEQY
v_gene: TRBV6-1
j_gene: TRBJ2-7

CDR3aa: ASSLQGEEKLF
v_gene: TRBV23-1
j_gene: TRBJ1-4

CDR3aa: ASSLPLGQGSGELF
v_gene: TRBV11-2
j_gene: TRBJ2-2

CDR3aa: ASSAGTGDVTGWETQY
v_gene: TRBV5-6
j_gene: TRBJ2-5

CDR3aa: ASSLEGEYYGYT
v_gene: TRBV7-8
j_gene: TRBJ1-2

CDR3aa: ASSFALAASSYEQY
v_gene: TRBV5-1
j_gene: TRBJ2-7

CDR3aa: ASSGRGETQY
v_gene: TRBV7-8
j_gene: TRBJ2-5

CDR3aa: ASSPSIGTSVNEQF
v_gene: TRBV12-3/TRBV12-4
j_gene: TRBJ2-1

CDR3aa: ATSDSGTSGYTDMQY
v_gene: TRBV24-1
j_gene: TRBJ2-3

CDR3aa: ASSLKEAF
v_gene: TRBV5-6
j_gene: TRBJ1-1

CDR3aa: ASSPKHYRDRDPGELF
v_gene: TRBV7-9
j_gene: TRBJ2-2

CDR3aa: ASTQRGPSGEQY
v_gene: TRBV27
j_gene: TRBJ2-7

CDR3aa: ASSFGSSGGGNEQF
v_gene: TRBV27
j_gene: TRBJ2-1

CDR3aa: ASSQSYNTGELF
v_gene: TRBV4-2
j_gene: TRBJ2-2

CDR3aa: ASSPTEGEQF
v_gene: TRBV18
j_gene: TRBJ2-1

CDR3aa: ASSATTSTDTQY
v_gene: TRBV7-9
j_gene: TRBJ2-3

CDR3aa: ASSSSPGAYGYT
v_gene: TRBV27
j_gene: TRBJ1-2

CDR3aa: ASSLRAGAKGYT
v_gene: TRBV5-4
j_gene: TRBJ1-2

CDR3aa: ASRITGFSAIYTEAF
v_gene: TRBV28
j_gene: TRBJ1-1